This TCR beta chain was sequenced during a study of blood T cell repertoires in COVID-19. Study-wide context: Acute-phase and convalescent COVID-19 samples originated in the United States, Italy and Spain.

Sequencing used immunoSEQ multiplex PCR; TCRdb keeps in-frame clones, though not all of them. This repertoire shows around 100,000 clones, 84% found once; its top ten account for approximately 22%. CDR3 length equals 14 residues. CDR1 and CDR2 (germline): SGHRS, YFSETQ. V trimming: 3 bases; J trimming: 3 bases; junction bases outside the gene matches: 3. The receptor's source is a human donor in a cohort sampled during active COVID-19. The rearrangement uses TRBV5-1 and TRBJ1-5; the match to TRBD1 covers 7 bases. Sample: peripheral blood. The CDR3 loop is CASSSGQINQPQHF. The CDR3 coding sequence is TGCGCCAGCAGCTCGGGACAGATCAATCAGCCCCAGCATTTT.